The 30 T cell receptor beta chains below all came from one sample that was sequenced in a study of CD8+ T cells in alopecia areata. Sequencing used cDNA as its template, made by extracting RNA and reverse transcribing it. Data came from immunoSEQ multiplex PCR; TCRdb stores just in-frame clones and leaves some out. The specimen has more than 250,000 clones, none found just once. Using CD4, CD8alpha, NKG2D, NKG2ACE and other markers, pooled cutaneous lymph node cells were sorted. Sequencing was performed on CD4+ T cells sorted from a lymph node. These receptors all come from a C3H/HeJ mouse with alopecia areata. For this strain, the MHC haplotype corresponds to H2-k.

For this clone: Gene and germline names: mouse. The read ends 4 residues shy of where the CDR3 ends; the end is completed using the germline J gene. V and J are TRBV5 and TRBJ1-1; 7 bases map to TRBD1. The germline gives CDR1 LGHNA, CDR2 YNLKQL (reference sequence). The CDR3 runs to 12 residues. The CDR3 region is CASSSGTVEVFF. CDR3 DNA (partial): TGTGCCAGCAGCTCCGGGACAGTA.

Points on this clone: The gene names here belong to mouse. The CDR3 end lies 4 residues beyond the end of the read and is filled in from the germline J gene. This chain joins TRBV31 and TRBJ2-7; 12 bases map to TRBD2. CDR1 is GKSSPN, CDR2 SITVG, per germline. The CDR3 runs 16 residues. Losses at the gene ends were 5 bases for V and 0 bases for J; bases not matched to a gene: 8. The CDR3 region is CAWDPPGLGGSYEQYF. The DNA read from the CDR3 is TGTGCCTGGGATCCCCCGGGACTGGGGGGCTCCTAT.

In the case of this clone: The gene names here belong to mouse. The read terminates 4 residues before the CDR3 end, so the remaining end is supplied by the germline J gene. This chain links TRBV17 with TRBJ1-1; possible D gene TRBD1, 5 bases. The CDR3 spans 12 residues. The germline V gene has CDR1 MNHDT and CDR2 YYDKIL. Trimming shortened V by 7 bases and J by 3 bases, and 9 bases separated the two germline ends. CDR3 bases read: TGTGCTAGCACTCCGACAGACACA. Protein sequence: CASTPTDT. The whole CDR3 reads CASTPTDTEVFF.

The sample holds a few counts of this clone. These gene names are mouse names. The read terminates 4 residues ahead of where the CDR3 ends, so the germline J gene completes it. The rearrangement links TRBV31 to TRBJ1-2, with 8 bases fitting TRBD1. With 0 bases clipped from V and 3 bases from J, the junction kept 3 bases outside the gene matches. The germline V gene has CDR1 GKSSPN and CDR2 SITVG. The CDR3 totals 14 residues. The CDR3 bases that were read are TGTGCCTGGAGTCTACCAGGGGGCGACTCC. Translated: CAWSLPGGDS. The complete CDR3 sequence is CAWSLPGGDSDYTF.

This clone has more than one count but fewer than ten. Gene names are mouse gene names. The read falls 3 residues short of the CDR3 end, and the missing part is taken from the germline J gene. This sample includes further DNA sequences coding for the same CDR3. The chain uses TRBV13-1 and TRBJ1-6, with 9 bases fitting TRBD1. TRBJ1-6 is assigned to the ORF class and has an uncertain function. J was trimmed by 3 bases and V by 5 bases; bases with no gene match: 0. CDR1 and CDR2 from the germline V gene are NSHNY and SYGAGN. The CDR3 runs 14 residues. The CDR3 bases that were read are TGTGCCAGCAGGGACAGGGGCTATAATTCGCCC. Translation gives CASRDRGYNSP. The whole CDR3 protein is CASRDRGYNSPLYF.

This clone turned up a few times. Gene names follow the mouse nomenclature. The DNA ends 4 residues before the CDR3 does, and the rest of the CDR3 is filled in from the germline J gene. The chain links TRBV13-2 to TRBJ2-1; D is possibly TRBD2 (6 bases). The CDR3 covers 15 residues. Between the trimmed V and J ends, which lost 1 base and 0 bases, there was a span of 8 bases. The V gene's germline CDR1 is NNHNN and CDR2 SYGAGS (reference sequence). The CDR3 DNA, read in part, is TGTGCCAGCGGTGATCCCTGGGGTAACTATGCT. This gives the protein CASGDPWGNYA. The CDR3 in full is CASGDPWGNYAEQFF.

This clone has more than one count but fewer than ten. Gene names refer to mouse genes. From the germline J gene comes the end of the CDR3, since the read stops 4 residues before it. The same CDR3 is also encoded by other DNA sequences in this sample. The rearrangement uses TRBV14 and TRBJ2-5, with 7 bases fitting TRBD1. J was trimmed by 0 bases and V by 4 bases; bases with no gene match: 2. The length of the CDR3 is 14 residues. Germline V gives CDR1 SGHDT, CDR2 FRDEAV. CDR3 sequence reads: CASSLQGNQDTQYF. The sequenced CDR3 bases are TGTGCCAGCAGTCTACAGGGGAACCAAGAC.

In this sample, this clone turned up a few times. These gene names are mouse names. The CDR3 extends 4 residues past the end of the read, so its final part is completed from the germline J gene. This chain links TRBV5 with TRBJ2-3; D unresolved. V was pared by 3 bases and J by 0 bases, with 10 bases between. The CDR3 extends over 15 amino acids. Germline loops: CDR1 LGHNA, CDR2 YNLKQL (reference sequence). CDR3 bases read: TGTGCCAGCAGCCAGACACGCCCTAGTGCAGAA. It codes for CASSQTRPSAE. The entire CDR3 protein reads CASSQTRPSAETLYF.

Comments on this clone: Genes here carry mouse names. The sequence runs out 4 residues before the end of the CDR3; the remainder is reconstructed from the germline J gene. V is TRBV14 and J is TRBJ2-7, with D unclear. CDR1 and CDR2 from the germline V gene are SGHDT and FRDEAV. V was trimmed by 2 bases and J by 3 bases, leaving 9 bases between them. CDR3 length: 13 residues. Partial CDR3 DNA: TGTGCCAGCAGTTTGAACAAATACTAT. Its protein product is CASSLNKYY. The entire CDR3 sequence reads CASSLNKYYEQYF.

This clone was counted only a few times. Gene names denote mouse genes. Incomplete CDR3 DNA: TGTGCTAGCAGTAGAGCTCCGGGACTGGGACGTCAAAAC. Its translation is CASSRAPGLGRQN. The entire CDR3 protein reads CASSRAPGLGRQNTLYF. The chain links TRBV17 to TRBJ2-4; 9 bases align to TRBD2. The read ends 4 residues shy of where the CDR3 ends; the end is completed using the germline J gene. CDR1 is MNHDT, CDR2 YYDKIL, per germline. The CDR3 contains 17 residues. Unmatched junction bases numbered 6, after V lost 1 base and J lost 1 base.

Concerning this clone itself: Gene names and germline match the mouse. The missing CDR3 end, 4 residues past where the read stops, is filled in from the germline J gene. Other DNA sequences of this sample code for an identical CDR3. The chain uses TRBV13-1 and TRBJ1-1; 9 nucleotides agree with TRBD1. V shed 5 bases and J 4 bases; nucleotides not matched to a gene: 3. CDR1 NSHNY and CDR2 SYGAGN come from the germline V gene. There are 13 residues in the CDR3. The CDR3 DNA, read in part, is TGTGCCAGCAGAGGGACAGGGAGCACA. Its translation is CASRGTGST. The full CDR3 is CASRGTGSTEVFF.

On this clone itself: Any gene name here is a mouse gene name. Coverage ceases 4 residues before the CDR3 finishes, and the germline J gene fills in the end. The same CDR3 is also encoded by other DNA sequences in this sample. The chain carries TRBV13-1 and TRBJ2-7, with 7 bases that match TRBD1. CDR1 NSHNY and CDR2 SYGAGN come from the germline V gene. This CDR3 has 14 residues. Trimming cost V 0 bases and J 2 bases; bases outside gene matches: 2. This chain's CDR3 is CASSDAQGAYEQYF. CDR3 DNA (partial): TGTGCCAGCAGTGATGCTCAGGGGGCCTAT.

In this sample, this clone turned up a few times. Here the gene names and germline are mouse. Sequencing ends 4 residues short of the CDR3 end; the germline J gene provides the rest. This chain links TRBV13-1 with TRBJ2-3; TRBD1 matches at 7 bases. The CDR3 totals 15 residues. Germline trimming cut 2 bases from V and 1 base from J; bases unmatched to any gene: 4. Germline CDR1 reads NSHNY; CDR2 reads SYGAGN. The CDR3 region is CASSERQGGAETLYF. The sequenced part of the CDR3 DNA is TGTGCCAGCAGTGAGCGACAGGGAGGTGCAGAA.

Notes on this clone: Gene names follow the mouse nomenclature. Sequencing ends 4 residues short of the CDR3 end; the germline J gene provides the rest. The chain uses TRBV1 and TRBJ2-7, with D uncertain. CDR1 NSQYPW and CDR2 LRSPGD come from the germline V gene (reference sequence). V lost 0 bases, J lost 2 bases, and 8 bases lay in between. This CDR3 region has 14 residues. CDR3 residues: CTCSADIRAYEQYF. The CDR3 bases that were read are TGCACCTGCAGTGCAGATATTAGGGCCTAT.

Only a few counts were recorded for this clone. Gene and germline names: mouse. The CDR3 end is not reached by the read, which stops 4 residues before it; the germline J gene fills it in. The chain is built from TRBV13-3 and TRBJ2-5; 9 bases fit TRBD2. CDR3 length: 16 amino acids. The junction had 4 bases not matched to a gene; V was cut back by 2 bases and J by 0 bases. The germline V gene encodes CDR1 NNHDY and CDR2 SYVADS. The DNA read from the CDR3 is TGTGCCAGCAGTGAGGGACTGGGCCTTAACCAAGAC. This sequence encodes CASSEGLGLNQD. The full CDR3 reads CASSEGLGLNQDTQYF.

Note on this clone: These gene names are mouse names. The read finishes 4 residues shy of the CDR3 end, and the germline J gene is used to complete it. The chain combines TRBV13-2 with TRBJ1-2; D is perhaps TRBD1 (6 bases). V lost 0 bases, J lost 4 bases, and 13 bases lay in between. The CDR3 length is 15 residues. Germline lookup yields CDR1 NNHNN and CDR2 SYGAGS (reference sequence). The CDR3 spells CASGDAPGEGSDYTF. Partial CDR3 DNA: TGTGCCAGCGGTGATGCACCAGGGGAGGGCTCC.

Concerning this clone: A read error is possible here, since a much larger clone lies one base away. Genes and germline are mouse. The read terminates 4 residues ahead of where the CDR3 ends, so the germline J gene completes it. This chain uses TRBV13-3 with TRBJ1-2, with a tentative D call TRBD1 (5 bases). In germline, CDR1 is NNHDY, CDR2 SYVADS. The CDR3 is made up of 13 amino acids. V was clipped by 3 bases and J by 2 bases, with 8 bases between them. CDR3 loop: CASSVGGNSDYTF. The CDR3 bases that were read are TGTGCCAGCAGTGTGGGGGGGAACTCC.

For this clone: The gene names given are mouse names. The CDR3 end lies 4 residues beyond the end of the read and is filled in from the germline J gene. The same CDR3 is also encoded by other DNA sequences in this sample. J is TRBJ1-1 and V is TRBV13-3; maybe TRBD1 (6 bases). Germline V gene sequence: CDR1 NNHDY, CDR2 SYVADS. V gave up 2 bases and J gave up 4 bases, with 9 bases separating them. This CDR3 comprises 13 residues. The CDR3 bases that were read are TGTGCCAGCAGTGACAGGGGAGGCACA. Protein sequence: CASSDRGGT. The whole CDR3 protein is CASSDRGGTEVFF.

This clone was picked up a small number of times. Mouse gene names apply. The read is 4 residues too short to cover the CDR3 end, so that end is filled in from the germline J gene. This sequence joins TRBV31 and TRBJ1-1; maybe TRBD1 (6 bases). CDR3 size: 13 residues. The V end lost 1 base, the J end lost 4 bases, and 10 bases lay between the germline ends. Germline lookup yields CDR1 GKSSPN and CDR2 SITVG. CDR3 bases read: TGTGCCTGGAGTCCAGGGGAGGGCACA. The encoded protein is CAWSPGEGT. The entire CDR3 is CAWSPGEGTEVFF.

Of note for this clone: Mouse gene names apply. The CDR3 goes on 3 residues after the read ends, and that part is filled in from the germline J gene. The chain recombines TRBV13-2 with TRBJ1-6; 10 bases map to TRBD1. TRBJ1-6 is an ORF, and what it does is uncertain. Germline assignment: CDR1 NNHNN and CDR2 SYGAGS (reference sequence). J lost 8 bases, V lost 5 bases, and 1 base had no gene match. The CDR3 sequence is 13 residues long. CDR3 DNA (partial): TGTGCCAGCGGGGACAGGGGGGATTCGCCC. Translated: CASGDRGDSP. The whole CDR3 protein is CASGDRGDSPLYF.

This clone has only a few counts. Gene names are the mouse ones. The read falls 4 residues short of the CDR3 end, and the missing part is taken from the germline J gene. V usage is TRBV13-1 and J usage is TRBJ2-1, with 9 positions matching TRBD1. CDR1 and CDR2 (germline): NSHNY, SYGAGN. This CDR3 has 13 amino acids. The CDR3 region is CASSEQGATEQFF. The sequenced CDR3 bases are TGTGCCAGCAGTGAACAGGGGGCTACT.

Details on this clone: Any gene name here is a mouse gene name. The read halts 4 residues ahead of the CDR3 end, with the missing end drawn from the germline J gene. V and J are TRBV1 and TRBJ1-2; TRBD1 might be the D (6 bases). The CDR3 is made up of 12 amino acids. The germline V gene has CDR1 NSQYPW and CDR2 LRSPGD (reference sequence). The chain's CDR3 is CTCSAGGRDYTF. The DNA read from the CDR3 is TGCACCTGCAGTGCTGGGGGGCGC.

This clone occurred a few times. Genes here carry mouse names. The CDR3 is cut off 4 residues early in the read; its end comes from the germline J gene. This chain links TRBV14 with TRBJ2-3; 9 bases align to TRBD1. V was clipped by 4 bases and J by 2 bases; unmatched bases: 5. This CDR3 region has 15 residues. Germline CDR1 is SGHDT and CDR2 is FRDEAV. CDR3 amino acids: CASSPGTGNAETLYF. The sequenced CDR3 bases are TGTGCCAGCAGTCCCGGGACAGGGAATGCAGAA.

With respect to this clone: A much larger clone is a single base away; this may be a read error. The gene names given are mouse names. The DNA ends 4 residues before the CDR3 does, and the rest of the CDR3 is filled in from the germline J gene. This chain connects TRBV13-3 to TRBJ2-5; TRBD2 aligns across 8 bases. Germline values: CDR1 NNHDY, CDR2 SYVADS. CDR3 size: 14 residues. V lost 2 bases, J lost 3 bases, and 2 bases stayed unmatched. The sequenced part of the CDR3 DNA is TGTGCCAGCAGTGACTGGGGGGAACAAGAC. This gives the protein CASSDWGEQD. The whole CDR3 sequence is CASSDWGEQDTQYF.

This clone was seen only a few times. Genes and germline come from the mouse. The CDR3 loop is CASSLGLNYEQYF. The CDR3 bases that were read are TGTGCCAGCAGTCTGGGACTTAACTAT. The rearrangement joins TRBV14 to TRBJ2-7; possibly TRBD2 for D (6 bases). Read data end 4 residues before the CDR3 end; the end is taken from the germline J gene. Germline V gives CDR1 SGHDT, CDR2 FRDEAV. This CDR3 is built from 13 residues. Trimming cost V 4 bases and J 3 bases, with 11 bases left between them.

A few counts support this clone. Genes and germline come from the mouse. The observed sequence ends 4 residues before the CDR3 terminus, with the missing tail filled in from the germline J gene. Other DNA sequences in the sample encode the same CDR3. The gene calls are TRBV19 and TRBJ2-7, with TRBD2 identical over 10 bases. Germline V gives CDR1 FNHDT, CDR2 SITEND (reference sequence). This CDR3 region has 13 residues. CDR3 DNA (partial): TGTGCCAGCAGCCCGGGACTGGGGTAT. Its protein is CASSPGLGY. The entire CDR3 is CASSPGLGYEQYF. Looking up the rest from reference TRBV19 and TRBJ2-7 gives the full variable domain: GGIITQTPKFLIGQEGQKLTLKCQQNFNHDTMYWYRQDSGKGLRLIYYSITENDLQKGDLSEGYDASREKKSSFSLTVTSAQKNEMAVFLCASSPGLGYEQYFGPGTRLTVL.

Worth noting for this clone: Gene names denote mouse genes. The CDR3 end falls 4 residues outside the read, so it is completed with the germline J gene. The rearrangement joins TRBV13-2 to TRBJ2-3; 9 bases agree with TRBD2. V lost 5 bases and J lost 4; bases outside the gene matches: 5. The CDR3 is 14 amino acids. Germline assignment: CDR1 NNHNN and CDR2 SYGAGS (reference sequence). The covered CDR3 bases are TGTGCCAGCGGCTCCGGGACTGGGACAGAA. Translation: CASGSGTGTE. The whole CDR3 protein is CASGSGTGTETLYF.

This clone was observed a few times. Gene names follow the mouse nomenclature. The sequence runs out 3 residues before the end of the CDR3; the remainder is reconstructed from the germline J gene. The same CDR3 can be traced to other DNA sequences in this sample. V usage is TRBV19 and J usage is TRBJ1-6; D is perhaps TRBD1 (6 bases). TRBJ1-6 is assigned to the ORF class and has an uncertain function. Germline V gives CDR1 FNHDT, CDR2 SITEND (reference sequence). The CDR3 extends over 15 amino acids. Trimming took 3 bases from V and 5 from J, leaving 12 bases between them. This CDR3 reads CASSTPGQNNSPLYF. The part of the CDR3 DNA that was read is TGTGCCAGCAGTACCCCAGGACAGAATAATTCGCCC.

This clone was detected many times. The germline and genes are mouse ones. Partial CDR3 DNA: TGTGCCAGCAGTGCTGACATCACA. Its translation is CASSADIT. In full, the CDR3 is CASSADITEVFF. The rearrangement uses TRBV13-1 and TRBJ1-1; unclear D gene. The DNA ends 4 residues before the CDR3 does, and the rest of the CDR3 is filled in from the germline J gene. CDR3 size: 12 residues. V lost 3 bases and J 4 bases, leaving 7 bases between the germline ends. The germline CDR1 and CDR2 sequences are NSHNY and SYGAGN.

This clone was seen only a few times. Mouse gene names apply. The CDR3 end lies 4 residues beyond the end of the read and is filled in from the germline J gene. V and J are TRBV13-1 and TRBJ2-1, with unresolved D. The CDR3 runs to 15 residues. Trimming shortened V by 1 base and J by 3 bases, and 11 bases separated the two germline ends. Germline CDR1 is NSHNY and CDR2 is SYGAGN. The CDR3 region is CASSDPDKSYAEQFF. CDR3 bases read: TGTGCCAGCAGTGATCCTGACAAATCCTATGCT.